What follows describes a single TCR beta chain. The antigen it binds to is not known. Per-nucleotide qualities are absent, and no much larger clonotype sits a single base away. Each collaborating institution followed its own protocols to collect whole blood in K2EDTA tubes. For TCRbeta analysis, collaborators shipped samples in one of three forms: frozen whole blood, isolated PBMCs, or DNA extracted from either of those sample types. The immunoSEQ Assay, a bias-controlled multiplex PCR, was used to amplify TCRbeta CDR3 regions from genomic DNA. As for the authors' bioinformatics: Within the assay, amplification of reference gene primers was used to estimate how many nucleated cells each sample contained. To quantify the absolute abundance of each unique TCRbeta CDR3 rearrangement, sequence reads were collapsed and filtered. For each sample, productive Simpson clonality was calculated as the square root of Simpson's diversity index across productive rearrangements. What TCRdb holds here is the immuneACCESS table cut down to in-frame rearrangements. Part of the clones is not present; checked against another copy, under half of the missing clones reflect an unresolved V gene, and the others are unexplained. V and J calls and clone size are copied from that table; D and trimming were computed from the DNA. Here the sample has some 85,000 clones; 75% to 90% occur a single time. The top ten clonotypes cover 15% to 20% of the sample.

This entry comes from a study of blood T cell repertoires in COVID-19 (TCRdb year 2020). As for the study more broadly: The collaborator samples originated in the United States, Italy and Spain and spanned the acute and convalescent phases of COVID-19. Nearly every sample came with metadata listing a de-identified subject ID, COVID-19 status, age in years and sex. The samples were drawn from the first 160 participants of the ongoing ImmuneRACE study and from 1,254 subjects provided by 6 global collaborators. The dataset comprised deeply sampled blood TCRbeta repertoires from subjects exposed to, actively infected with, or recovered from COVID-19. Where HLA class I and class II types were available, the types were taken from metadata supplied by the sample provider, not from assay-based typing. The repertoires were released in a freely available public database meant as a resource for research on the immune response to SARS-CoV-2. The prospective study material was composed of cDNA or gDNA derived from T cells, B-cell-depleted T cells, or PBMCs.

V is reduced by 5 bases and J by 7 bases, leaving a spacing of 14 bases between them. The CDR3 runs 13 amino acids, cysteine and phenylalanine included. The CDR3 DNA has 39 bases and is translated from base 1. Summary of the overall study and its limitations: Clinical and demographic metadata were provided uncurated, with the amount varying by source and participant.

The receptor was isolated from a woman aged 80 or over with acute or convalescent COVID-19. The chain employs TRBV12-3 or TRBV12-4 and TRBJ1-2; 5 matching bases give a weak D call of TRBD1. Sequenced input: peripheral blood. The DNA sequence is TGTGCCAGCAGTCCCCAAGGGACTAGTGGCTACACCTTC. It is translated as CASSPQGTSGYTF.